Listed below are T cell receptor beta chains from one sample, sequenced in a study of cytomegalovirus exposure and HLA in healthy donors. Assay used: immunoSEQ multiplex PCR; TCRdb lists only in-frame clones, some missing. The data contain tens of thousands of clones, about 78% of them singletons. Sequenced material: PBMCs. The receptors were sampled from a man between 40 and 49 years old in good health and CMV-seronegative. CDR3s include the opening cysteine and the closing phenylalanine or tryptophan. Fields, in order: CDR3 protein, J gene, V gene, CDR3 length.

CDR3aa: CSVGGVRRDGELFF
j_gene: TRBJ2-2
v_gene: TRBV29-1
len: 14

CDR3aa: CASSERQGGFGELFF
j_gene: TRBJ2-2
v_gene: TRBV5-1
len: 15

CDR3aa: CASSLKGGLNYGYTF
j_gene: TRBJ1-2
v_gene: TRBV27
len: 15

CDR3aa: CSVVASGRFETQYF
j_gene: TRBJ2-5
v_gene: TRBV29-1
len: 14

CDR3aa: CASSSMTGGEQFF
j_gene: TRBJ2-1
v_gene: TRBV7-3
len: 13

CDR3aa: CASSLNRVIHEQYF
j_gene: TRBJ2-7
v_gene: TRBV11-2
len: 14

CDR3aa: CSVEDRDRGRLLFF
j_gene: TRBJ1-4
v_gene: TRBV29-1
len: 14

CDR3aa: CASSESAGKNTEAFF
j_gene: TRBJ1-1
v_gene: TRBV10-2
len: 15

CDR3aa: CASRKQAATNEKLFF
j_gene: TRBJ1-4
v_gene: TRBV19
len: 15

CDR3aa: CASSPALGTSKGNEQFF
j_gene: TRBJ2-1
v_gene: TRBV4-2
len: 17

CDR3aa: CASSGGGEQFF
j_gene: TRBJ2-1
v_gene: TRBV6-1
len: 11

CDR3aa: CASSYVGGGSYEQYF
j_gene: TRBJ2-7
v_gene: TRBV6-5
len: 15

CDR3aa: CASSLEPGGYEQYF
j_gene: TRBJ2-7
v_gene: TRBV11-2
len: 14

CDR3aa: CSVGWGRGPSYEQYF
j_gene: TRBJ2-7
v_gene: TRBV29-1
len: 15

CDR3aa: CASSRSRAGGPMEETQYF
j_gene: TRBJ2-5
v_gene: TRBV5-1
len: 18

CDR3aa: CASSLQGGSYEQYF
j_gene: TRBJ2-7
v_gene: TRBV11-2
len: 14

CDR3aa: CASSSRGLAGVTDTQYF
j_gene: TRBJ2-3
v_gene: TRBV5-1
len: 17

CDR3aa: CASSYRLAGGPSYNEQFF
j_gene: TRBJ2-1
v_gene: TRBV28
len: 18

CDR3aa: CSVQGTSENTGELFF
j_gene: TRBJ2-2
v_gene: TRBV29-1
len: 15

CDR3aa: CASSVVEDYTGELFF
j_gene: TRBJ2-2
v_gene: TRBV9
len: 15

CDR3aa: CASKEDRGKLFF
j_gene: TRBJ1-4
v_gene: TRBV6-5
len: 12

CDR3aa: CASSQDQGLWDEQYF
j_gene: TRBJ2-7
v_gene: TRBV4-1
len: 15

CDR3aa: CASSDGGTSGIGEQFF
j_gene: TRBJ2-1
v_gene: TRBV6-4
len: 16

CDR3aa: CASSEETGDNSPLHF
j_gene: TRBJ1-6
v_gene: TRBV2
len: 15

CDR3aa: CASSKIPGMNTGELFF
j_gene: TRBJ2-2
v_gene: TRBV19
len: 16

CDR3aa: CASSLGGTSGSDTQYF
j_gene: TRBJ2-3
v_gene: TRBV5-1
len: 16

CDR3aa: CASSQADYSYEQYF
j_gene: TRBJ2-7
v_gene: TRBV4-2
len: 14